Each of the 21 T cell receptor beta chains below was sequenced from the same sample in a study of T cells in women clearing cervical HPV infection. The protocol was immunoSEQ multiplex PCR, while the TCRdb copy is restricted to in-frame clones and leaves out a portion. Here the sample table reports about 20,000 clones. Specimen: blood buffy coat. The receptors derive from a woman aged 18 to 75 with a cervical HPV16 infection that either progressed to CIN3+ or cleared (not recorded which).

A note on this clone: The read falls 3 residues short of the CDR3 end, and the missing part is taken from the germline J gene. This chain links TRBV9 with TRBJ2-1, with D tentatively TRBD2 (6 bases). The V gene lost 0 bases and the J gene lost 4 bases, with 17 bases spanning the gap. This CDR3 region has 17 residues. The V gene's germline CDR1 is SGDLS and CDR2 YYNGEE. The CDR3 spells CASSVDLRGVPYNEQFF. The sequenced part of the CDR3 DNA is TGTGCCAGCAGCGTAGACCTTCGCGGGGTTCCTTACAATGAG.

Comment on this clone: The sequenced fragment ends 3 residues before the CDR3 boundary, so the rest is inferred from the germline J gene. The chain joins TRBV19 to TRBJ2-3, with D possibly being TRBD1 (8 bases). The CDR3 covers 14 residues. Germline-derived CDR1 and CDR2 are LNHDA and SQIVND (reference sequence). Incomplete CDR3 DNA: TGTGCCAGTAGTATAGGAACAGGGGGGGAGACG. Translation gives CASSIGTGGET. The complete CDR3 reads CASSIGTGGETQYF.

Comment on this clone: The read ends 3 residues early relative to the CDR3; the germline J gene fills the gap. The V call is TRBV10-2, the J call TRBJ2-5, with 9 bases lining up with TRBD2. The germline V gene encodes CDR1 WSHSY and CDR2 SAAADI. This CDR3 is 16 amino acids long. With V trimmed by 3 bases and J by 4 bases, 9 bases remained unmatched. CDR3 sequence: CASSDSGRGGVETQYF. The CDR3 DNA, read in part, is TGCGCCAGCAGTGATTCGGGGCGGGGGGGTGTAGAGACC.

Comment on this clone: The read gets to within 3 residues of the CDR3 end, and the germline J gene fills in the rest. The chain couples TRBV6-2 or TRBV6-3 to TRBJ2-3; 9 nucleotides align to TRBD1. The V and J ends lost 5 bases and 4 bases, in that order; junction bases with no gene match: 7. CDR3 size: 15 residues. The germline gives CDR1 MNHEY, CDR2 SVGEGT. The CDR3 loop reads CASSNPGQGSDTQYF. The CDR3 DNA, read in part, is TGTGCCAGCAGTAATCCGGGACAGGGTTCAGATACG.

With regard to this clone: The read finishes 3 residues shy of the CDR3 end, and the germline J gene is used to complete it. The chain carries TRBV16 and TRBJ2-5; D uncertain. CDR3 length: 13 residues. V gave up 3 bases and J gave up 7 bases, with 12 bases separating them. The germline gives CDR1 KGHSY, CDR2 FQNENV. The CDR3 loop reads CASSQAKEGTQYF. The sequenced CDR3 bases are TGTGCCAGCAGCCAGGCAAAAGAAGGGACC.

Comments on this clone: The CDR3 is cut off 3 residues early in the read; its end comes from the germline J gene. The chain recombines TRBV20-1 with TRBJ2-2; perhaps TRBD1 as D (7 bases). Germline V gene sequence: CDR1 DFQATT, CDR2 SNEGSKA (reference sequence). The CDR3 totals 14 residues. Deletions cut 5 bases from V and 2 bases from J, with 12 bases between. The DNA read from the CDR3 is TGCAGTGCTCACGGAGGGGGCAACACCGGGGAG. Its translation is CSAHGGGNTGE. The entire CDR3 reads CSAHGGGNTGELFF.

As to this clone: The CDR3 is cut off 3 residues early in the read; its end comes from the germline J gene. The chain recombines TRBV7-2 with TRBJ1-3; TRBD1 matches 7 bases. V was clipped by 5 bases and J by 3 bases; unmatched bases: 7. Per the germline V gene, CDR1 is SGHTA and CDR2 is FQGNSA. The CDR3 is 15 residues long. Partial CDR3 DNA: TGTGCCAGCAGCCGGGCCGACAGGGTTGGAAACACC. It is translated as CASSRADRVGNT. The whole CDR3 reads CASSRADRVGNTIYF.

A note on this clone: With the read ending 3 residues before the CDR3 end, the germline J gene is used to fill in that end. This sequence joins TRBV12-3 or TRBV12-4 and TRBJ2-5; D is possibly TRBD1 (6 bases). V was cut by 3 bases and J by 5 bases, with 7 bases left in between. The CDR3 runs to 12 residues. CDR3 DNA (partial): TGTGCCAGCAGTTTTCAGGGGGAGACC. This gives the protein CASSFQGET. In full, the CDR3 reads CASSFQGETQYF.

Remarks on this clone: The read comes to an end 3 residues before the CDR3 does, leaving the germline J gene to fill in the end. The V call is TRBV20-1, the J call TRBJ2-3; 9 positions match TRBD1. The CDR3 loop spans 13 amino acids. The germline V gene encodes CDR1 DFQATT and CDR2 SNEGSKA (reference sequence). The ends lost 6 bases at V and 6 bases at J; junction bases unmatched: 7. The CDR3 here is CSARTGALDTQYF. Partial CDR3 DNA: TGCAGTGCCAGGACAGGGGCCTTGGATACG.

Of note for this clone: The read ends 3 residues before the CDR3 terminus; that terminus is restored from the germline J gene. The chain has TRBV13 and TRBJ2-3; D perhaps matches TRBD2 (6 bases). V lost 2 bases to trimming and J lost 0 bases, with 9 bases between them. CDR1 PRHDT and CDR2 FYEKMQ come from the germline V gene (reference sequence). This CDR3 region has 15 residues. Incomplete CDR3 DNA: TGTGCCAGCAGCTTACTCGGGGGAAGCACAGATACG. The encoded protein is CASSLLGGSTDT. In full, the CDR3 reads CASSLLGGSTDTQYF.

Concerning this clone: The read is 3 residues too short to cover the CDR3 end, so that end is filled in from the germline J gene. The rearrangement joins TRBV2 to TRBJ2-3; possibly TRBD2 for D (6 bases). In germline, CDR1 is SNHLY, CDR2 FYNNEI. The CDR3 has 13 amino acids. The covered CDR3 bases are TGTGCCAGCAGCCGGGGGAGCCAAGAGACG. As protein: CASSRGSQET. The whole CDR3 protein reads CASSRGSQETQYF.

As concerns this clone: The read terminates 3 residues ahead of where the CDR3 ends, so the germline J gene completes it. The rearrangement joins TRBV7-9 to TRBJ2-5; 10 bases are shared with TRBD2. CDR3 length: 15 amino acids. The V segment lost 6 bases and the J segment 1 base; nucleotides outside the gene matches: 5. Germline CDR1 is SEHNR and CDR2 is FQNEAQ (reference sequence). The CDR3 DNA, read in part, is TGTGCCAGCAGTGCCGGGACTAGCGTCCAAGAGACC. It encodes CASSAGTSVQET. The full CDR3 sequence reads CASSAGTSVQETQYF.

Concerning this clone itself: The read ends 3 residues shy of where the CDR3 ends; the end is completed using the germline J gene. This chain links TRBV6-2 or TRBV6-3 with TRBJ2-1; 8 bases align to TRBD2. With 3 bases clipped from V and 3 bases from J, the junction kept 4 bases outside the gene matches. The CDR3 runs to 15 residues. Germline V lookup: CDR1 MNHEY, CDR2 SVGEGT. The covered CDR3 bases are TGTGCCAGCAGTTATGCGGGGGGCAACTACAATGAG. Amino acids: CASSYAGGNYNE. The full CDR3 sequence reads CASSYAGGNYNEQFF.

In the case of this clone: The read finishes 3 residues shy of the CDR3 end, and the germline J gene is used to complete it. J is TRBJ2-2 and V is TRBV18; 9 bases match TRBD1. Germline CDR1 reads KGHSH; CDR2 reads LQKENI. This CDR3 is 15 amino acids long. V trimming: 4 bases; J trimming: 4 bases; junction bases outside the gene matches: 4. The sequenced CDR3 bases are TGTGCCAGCTCACGGGACAGGGTTCGCACCGGGGAG. Translated: CASSRDRVRTGE. The complete CDR3 reads CASSRDRVRTGELFF.

About this clone itself: From the germline J gene comes the end of the CDR3, since the read stops 3 residues before it. The chain uses TRBV5-1 and TRBJ2-6, with TRBD1 as a possible D gene (6 bases). With 1 base removed from V and 1 base from J, the gap between germline ends came to 12 bases. CDR1 is SGHRS, CDR2 YFSETQ, per germline. This CDR3 is 17 amino acids long. The CDR3 DNA, read in part, is TGCGCCAGCAGCTTGCATATTCAGGGGTCTGGGGCCAACGTC. It encodes CASSLHIQGSGANV. The whole CDR3 is CASSLHIQGSGANVLTF.

Concerning this clone itself: The missing CDR3 end, 3 residues past where the read stops, is filled in from the germline J gene. J is TRBJ2-1 and V is TRBV13, with D hard to call. Germline assignment: CDR1 PRHDT and CDR2 FYEKMQ (reference sequence). V lost 3 bases to trimming and J lost 3 bases, with 9 bases between them. This CDR3 is 14 amino acids long. The sequenced CDR3 bases are TGTGCCAGCAGCTTGAGGCAGTACTACAATGAG. Translating it yields CASSLRQYYNE. The CDR3 reads in full as CASSLRQYYNEQFF.

On this clone itself: The read ends 3 residues before the CDR3 terminus; that terminus is restored from the germline J gene. The J gene is TRBJ1-5, the V gene TRBV5-1; D is unclear. The CDR3 contains 14 residues. Trimming pared 0 bases from V and 1 base from J, leaving 5 bases between. Per the germline V gene, CDR1 is SGHRS and CDR2 is YFSETQ. CDR3 protein: CASSLGQSNQPQHF. The part of the CDR3 DNA that was read is TGCGCCAGCAGCTTGGGGCAGAGCAATCAGCCC. The full variable domain, rest sourced from reference TRBV5-1 and TRBJ1-5, is KAGVTQTPRYLIKTRGQQVTLSCSPISGHRSVSWYQQTPGQGLQFLFEYFSETQRNKGNFPGRFSGRQFSNSRSEMNVSTLELGDSALYLCASSLGQSNQPQHFGDGTRLSIL.

Comment on this clone: An end of the junction differs from the germline gene, which may be a read error. The CDR3 goes on 3 residues after the read ends, and that part is filled in from the germline J gene. The genes are TRBV4-2 and TRBJ2-5, with 11 bases lining up with TRBD2. The length of the CDR3 is 18 residues. Germline loops: CDR1 LGHNA, CDR2 YNFKEQ. Incomplete CDR3 DNA: TGCGCCAGCAGCCAAGGCCCCCCTTTAGCGGGGGGGCTGGAGACC. Encoded protein: CASSQGPPLAGGLET. The complete CDR3 reads CASSQGPPLAGGLETQYF.

This clone is called medium-sized (0.01 to 0.1%) based on its frequency. The read stops 3 residues short of the end of the CDR3; the missing end is completed from the germline J gene. V gene TRBV20-1 combines with J gene TRBJ2-2; 8 bases fit TRBD1. In germline, CDR1 is DFQATT, CDR2 SNEGSKA (reference sequence). With 0 bases clipped from V and 4 bases from J, the junction kept 7 bases outside the gene matches. CDR3 length: 16 amino acids. The DNA read from the CDR3 is TGCAGTGCTAGAGATTCAGGGGGCCGGAGCACCGGGGAG. This sequence encodes CSARDSGGRSTGE. The CDR3 in full is CSARDSGGRSTGELFF.

Of note for this clone: The read terminates 3 residues ahead of where the CDR3 ends, so the germline J gene completes it. The chain has TRBV9 and TRBJ1-6; D ambiguous. V was shortened by 4 bases and J by 10 bases, with 15 bases between the two germline ends. Per germline, CDR1 SGDLS and CDR2 YYNGEE. This CDR3 is 14 amino acids long. The CDR3 reads CASSSGRGGSPLHF. Incomplete CDR3 DNA: TGTGCCAGCAGCTCAGGACGGGGAGGGTCACCC.

With respect to this clone: With the read ending 3 residues before the CDR3 end, the germline J gene is used to fill in that end. The chain employs TRBV30 and TRBJ1-6, with TRBD1 matching 9 bases. There are 14 residues in the CDR3. CDR1 is GTSNPN, CDR2 SVGIG, per germline (reference sequence). The V and J ends lost 2 bases and 7 bases, in that order; junction bases with no gene match: 3. CDR3 amino acids: CAWSPGTGNSPLHF. The sequenced part of the CDR3 DNA is TGTGCCTGGAGTCCAGGGACAGGGAATTCACCC.